This passage covers 7 T cell receptor beta chains from one sample sequenced in a study. TCRdb re-analysed the RT-PCR reads in MiXCR, keeping a single row per CDR3 protein. The table has about 680,000 distinct CDR3 sequences, 14% seen once. The sample comprised memory CD4+ T cells from blood. The receptors shown here come from a female donor in good health, serving as a healthy control.

Only a few counts were recorded for this clonotype. The CDR3 nucleotides read TGTGCCAGCAGCGAAAGGGACGGGGTATCGAATCAGCCCCAGCATTTT. This gives the protein CASSERDGVSNQPQHF. The chain links TRBV6-6 to TRBJ1-5, with a tentative D call TRBD1 (5 bases). Looked up from germline, CDR1 is MNHNY and CDR2 is SVGAGI (reference sequence). This CDR3 region has 16 residues. Trimming shortened V by 6 bases and J by 4 bases, and 19 bases separated the two germline ends.

This clonotype was seen ten or more times. The chain has TRBV18 and TRBJ2-1, with 7 bases lining up with TRBD2. Per the germline V gene, CDR1 is KGHSH and CDR2 is LQKENI. The CDR3 length is 16 residues. J gave up 4 bases and V 6 bases, and 12 bases lay outside the gene matches. The DNA of the CDR3 is TGTGCCAGCTCGCCAATGGCGCGGGAGATATACAATGAGCAGTTCTTC. Its translation is CASSPMAREIYNEQFF.

This clonotype was found many times. This rearrangement joins TRBV29-1 to TRBJ2-1; TRBD2 matches at 7 bases. The CDR3 has 14 amino acids. The germline V gene has CDR1 SQVTM and CDR2 ANQGSEA. After removal of 3 bases from V and 2 bases from J, the junction contained 4 bases not matched to a gene. CDR3: CSVDGGRAYNEQFF. CDR3 sequence (DNA): TGCAGCGTTGACGGTGGGAGGGCCTACAATGAGCAGTTCTTC.

This clonotype has at least ten counts. The rearrangement links TRBV29-1 to TRBJ2-1; 10 nucleotides line up with TRBD2. Germline V gene lookup returns CDR1 SQVTM and CDR2 ANQGSEA. This CDR3 is 17 amino acids long. V gave up 1 base and J gave up 8 bases; unmatched junction bases: 14. In nucleotides, the CDR3 is TGCAGCGTTGAAGGCGGCCCCCAGCGGGAGGGCCGCGATGAGCAGTTCTTC. Its protein product is CSVEGGPQREGRDEQFF.

This clonotype was counted a few times. This sequence joins TRBV6-1 and TRBJ1-1; D not certain. Germline V gene sequence: CDR1 MNHNS, CDR2 SASEGT. Trimming shortened V by 4 bases and J by 5 bases, and 14 bases separated the two germline ends. The length of the CDR3 is 14 residues. DNA of the CDR3: TGTGCCAGCAGTGCCAGCCATTCCGTTACTGAAGCTTTCTTT. Its protein is CASSASHSVTEAFF.

This clonotype was seen repeatedly, ten times or more. This rearrangement joins TRBV20-1 to TRBJ1-5, with D unresolved. The CDR3 spans 14 residues. The V gene lost 4 bases and the J gene lost 2 bases, with 12 bases spanning the gap. CDR1 is DFQATT, CDR2 SNEGSKA, per germline (reference sequence). This chain's CDR3 is CSATRERGNQPQHF. CDR3 bases: TGCAGTGCTACTAGGGAGAGGGGCAATCAGCCCCAGCATTTT.

The chain joins TRBV3-1 to TRBJ1-6; D is perhaps TRBD1 (6 bases). Germline V lookup: CDR1 LGHDT, CDR2 YNNKEL (reference sequence). V was trimmed by 1 base and J by 13 bases, leaving 14 bases between them. The CDR3 spans 14 residues. This CDR3 reads CASSQGGGPPPLHF. The DNA for the CDR3 is TGTGCCAGCAGCCAAGGAGGGGGTCCCCCCCCCCTCCACTTT.